This T cell receptor (beta chain) was sequenced during a study of blood T cell repertoires in COVID-19. Whole-study context: Specimens from acute and convalescent COVID-19 originated in the United States, Italy and Spain. Sources were T cells, B-cell-depleted T cells, or PBMCs; the material itself was cDNA or gDNA.

Original processing notes: The authors estimated nucleated cell counts from reference gene primer amplification. Clones were read by immunoSEQ multiplex PCR, and TCRdb kept only the in-frame ones, dropping some. V, J and clone size are those of that table, while D and trimming were read from the DNA. This sample yields 200,000 to 250,000 clones, of which 84% are seen a single time; just under 20% belongs to the top ten. The CDR3 has 15 amino acids. Germline V CDR1 and CDR2: SGHRS, YFSETQ. V gave up 1 base and J gave up 3 bases; unmatched junction bases: 4. The V gene is TRBV5-1, the J gene TRBJ2-7, with 10 bases fitting TRBD1. The receptor comes from a man under 40 with active or convalescent COVID-19. Source material: peripheral blood. CDR3 protein: CASSLPGTGVYEQYF. Written as DNA, the CDR3 is TGCGCCAGCAGCTTGCCTGGGACAGGGGTCTACGAGCAGTACTTC.